This T cell receptor (beta chain) was retrieved from a study of T cells after yellow fever vaccination. This CDR3 is 13 amino acids long. Germline CDR1 reads SGHAT; CDR2 reads FQNNGV. TCRdb itself ran the 5' RACE reads through MiXCR, one entry per CDR3 protein. Of 400,000 or so distinct CDR3 sequences in the sample, roughly 6.2% were seen once. Study outcomes and limitations: A weaker but faster secondary response was observed, peaking on day 5 versus 15.

Turning to this clonotype: The antigen is undetermined. This could be a read error, since a much larger clone is one nucleotide away.

The chain employs TRBV11-2 and TRBJ2-3, with D perhaps TRBD2 (6 bases). The receptor comes from a man aged 25 to 40 who received the YFV17D yellow fever vaccine. The sample was PBMCs, taken 5 days after the yellow fever booster vaccination. CDR3: CARSSLGGDTQYF. The CDR3 DNA follows: TGTGCCAGAAGCTCCCTCGGGGGAGATACGCAGTATTTT.